These 11 T cell receptor beta chains originate from one sample sequenced in a study of cytomegalovirus exposure and HLA in healthy donors (dated by TCRdb to about 2017). The library relied on the immunoSEQ multiplex PCR assay. The multiplex PCR relied on a mix of 60 forward primers for TCR Vbeta segments and 13 reverse primers for TCR Jbeta segments. TCRdb took over this immuneACCESS table, retaining in-frame rearrangements with V and J assigned. Such tables are incomplete; in checked studies, under half of the missing clones stem from an unresolved V gene, and the remainder is unexplained. This sample holds about 120,000 clones; 80% to 85% were observed only once. The ten largest clones take up 2.1% of the sample. Sequencing was performed on PBMCs. The receptors were sampled from a man aged 25 to 40 in good health and CMV-seronegative.

The chain is built from TRBV5-1 and TRBJ1-2, with D unclear. From germline, CDR1 is SGHRS and CDR2 YFSETQ. This CDR3 has 13 amino acids. V was pared by 4 bases and J by 8 bases, with 15 bases between. The CDR3 nucleotides are TGCGCCAGCAGCGATGATGATGGCCAGGGCTACACCTTC. This translates into CASSDDDGQGYTF.

The CDR3 DNA sequence: TGTGCCTGGAGGCAGGGGGCCGGGGAGCAGTACTTC. Translating gives CAWRQGAGEQYF. The chain recombines TRBV30 with TRBJ2-7; 8 nucleotides align to TRBD1. The V segment lost 3 bases and the J segment 7 bases; nucleotides outside the gene matches: 5. The CDR3 is 12 residues long. Germline values: CDR1 GTSNPN, CDR2 SVGIG (reference sequence).

This clone was seen more than once but under ten times. V usage is TRBV18 and J usage is TRBJ2-5, with 7 bases lining up with TRBD1. The tail of the sequence fits TRBJ2-7 better, so the J call may be wrong. The CDR3 covers 15 residues. Germline assignment: CDR1 KGHSH and CDR2 LQKENI. This CDR3 reads CASSADRAPLYEQYF. CDR3 coding DNA: TGTGCCAGCTCAGCAGACAGGGCCCCCCTCTACGAGCAGTACTTC.

This clone was picked up one time. V gene TRBV11-3 combines with J gene TRBJ2-1; perhaps TRBD2 as D (5 bases). Germline lookup yields CDR1 SGHNT and CDR2 YENEEA. The CDR3 runs 15 residues. Deletions cut 5 bases from V and 7 bases from J, with 18 bases between. CDR3 nucleotide sequence: TGTGCCAGCAGCCCCCCGGGAACTGATGGGAATGAGCAGTTCTTC. Its protein is CASSPPGTDGNEQFF.

The genes are TRBV7-8 and TRBJ1-6, with D hard to call. Between the trimmed V and J ends, which lost 6 bases and 8 bases, there was a span of 11 bases. The germline gives CDR1 SGHVS, CDR2 FQNEAQ. The CDR3 loop spans 13 amino acids. The CDR3 here is CASRSTRDSPLHF. The DNA for the CDR3 is TGTGCCAGCAGATCTACGAGAGATTCACCCCTCCACTTT.

The CDR3 DNA sequence: TGCAGCGTTGAATTAACAGATACGCAGTATTTT. This encodes CSVELTDTQYF. This chain links TRBV29-1 with TRBJ2-3; no reliable D call. V gave up 2 bases and J gave up 3 bases, with 3 bases separating them. Germline V lookup: CDR1 SQVTM, CDR2 ANQGSEA. This CDR3 region has 11 residues.

This clone was counted between two and nine times. One end of the junction is discordant with germline, which a read error may explain. This chain uses TRBV29-1 with TRBJ2-2; 7 nucleotides line up with TRBD2. This CDR3 has 10 residues. The germline V gene encodes CDR1 SQVTM and CDR2 ANQGSEA. The DNA for the CDR3 is TGCAGCGCCGGAAGTCGGGAGGTGTTTTTT. Its translation is CSAGSREVFF.

The rearrangement links TRBV19 to TRBJ1-1; D is uncertain. V lost 1 base and J 7 bases, leaving 7 bases between the germline ends. The CDR3 length is 12 residues. Germline CDR1 LNHDA, CDR2 SQIVND (reference sequence). This chain's CDR3 is CASSIGTLEAFF. In DNA form, the CDR3 reads TGTGCCAGTAGTATAGGTACTCTTGAAGCTTTCTTT.

This chain uses TRBV4-1 with TRBJ2-7, with 8 bases lining up with TRBD1. The CDR3 is made up of 17 amino acids. CDR1 is MGHRA and CDR2 is YSYEKL in the germline V gene. With 0 bases clipped from V and 4 bases from J, the junction kept 11 bases outside the gene matches. The chain's CDR3 is CASSQDLDRGSLYEQYF. In DNA, the CDR3 is TGCGCCAGCAGCCAAGATCTAGACAGGGGAAGTTTATACGAGCAGTACTTC.

The rearrangement links TRBV9 to TRBJ1-1, with TRBD1 as a possible D gene (6 bases). Trimming stripped 4 bases from V and 5 bases from J, with 12 bases between. CDR3 size: 13 residues. Germline CDR1 reads SGDLS; CDR2 reads YYNGEE. The DNA of the CDR3 is TGTGCCAGCAGCCAGACAGGCCTAACTGAAGCTTTCTTT. Encoded protein: CASSQTGLTEAFF.

The rearrangement links TRBV13 to TRBJ2-1, with D tentatively TRBD1 (6 bases). Per germline, CDR1 PRHDT and CDR2 FYEKMQ (reference sequence). Trimming stripped 5 bases from V and 7 bases from J, with 18 bases between. This CDR3 region has 15 residues. CDR3 sequence: CASSTTGPGTNEQFF. The CDR3 DNA reads TGTGCCAGCAGCACCACGGGGCCGGGGACAAATGAGCAGTTCTTC.